These T cell receptor beta chains were read from a single sample in a study of identical twins. TCRdb itself ran the 5' RACE reads through MiXCR, one entry per CDR3 protein. This sample has some 230,000 distinct CDR3 sequences, with around 6.5% found just once. A further study also used this sample, focusing on T cells expressing NK-cell markers.

Source material: CD8+ T cells sorted from blood. These receptors were taken from a woman younger than 30 in good health. CDR3s leave out the opening cysteine and the closing phenylalanine or tryptophan.

cdr3_aa: SAGHLFEKLF
v_call: TRBV29-1
j_call: TRBJ1-4

cdr3_aa: ARGPQIGVGNNNEQF
v_call: TRBV7-9
j_call: TRBJ2-1

cdr3_aa: ASSIGQGENTIY
v_call: TRBV7-9
j_call: TRBJ1-3

cdr3_aa: AISEPPHGHEQY
v_call: TRBV10-3
j_call: TRBJ2-7

cdr3_aa: ASSQVTSGAHTGELF
v_call: TRBV4-1
j_call: TRBJ2-2

cdr3_aa: ASESWAYNEQF
v_call: TRBV12-3/TRBV12-4
j_call: TRBJ2-1

cdr3_aa: ASSLSGLGAEAF
v_call: TRBV5-5
j_call: TRBJ1-1

cdr3_aa: ASSIDRGPYNEQF
v_call: TRBV19
j_call: TRBJ2-1

cdr3_aa: ASSLTLTGLLEAF
v_call: TRBV12-3/TRBV12-4
j_call: TRBJ1-1

cdr3_aa: ASSSRLAEFQETQY
v_call: TRBV7-9
j_call: TRBJ2-5

cdr3_aa: ASSQGVRSNTDTQY
v_call: TRBV4-3
j_call: TRBJ2-3

cdr3_aa: ASSPLGANSPLH
v_call: TRBV5-1
j_call: TRBJ1-6

cdr3_aa: ASSLARGTGSYNEQF
v_call: TRBV11-3
j_call: TRBJ2-1

cdr3_aa: ASRPRDSTKATEAF
v_call: TRBV27
j_call: TRBJ1-1

cdr3_aa: ASTVGGPEEPQH
v_call: TRBV12-3/TRBV12-4
j_call: TRBJ1-5

cdr3_aa: SVEQGRGGYT
v_call: TRBV29-1
j_call: TRBJ1-2

cdr3_aa: ASSQVDNPYEQY
v_call: TRBV4-1
j_call: TRBJ2-7

cdr3_aa: ASSSGTAQETQY
v_call: TRBV12-3/TRBV12-4
j_call: TRBJ2-5

cdr3_aa: ASSLAPTLVSNQPQH
v_call: TRBV12-3/TRBV12-4
j_call: TRBJ1-5

cdr3_aa: ASSYSTPLPRAGGKETQY
v_call: TRBV6-2/TRBV6-3
j_call: TRBJ2-5

cdr3_aa: ASRRDIEETQY
v_call: TRBV7-9
j_call: TRBJ2-5

cdr3_aa: ASSTPYSYGYT
v_call: TRBV21-1
j_call: TRBJ1-2

cdr3_aa: ASSDGKSWGFYTDTQY
v_call: TRBV25-1
j_call: TRBJ2-3

cdr3_aa: ASSVGQGTYNEQF
v_call: TRBV9
j_call: TRBJ2-1

cdr3_aa: ASSPPPSGGIYNEQF
v_call: TRBV9
j_call: TRBJ2-1

cdr3_aa: SARDSGGTSGANVLT
v_call: TRBV20-1
j_call: TRBJ2-6

cdr3_aa: ASRRTDNTEAF
v_call: TRBV4-3
j_call: TRBJ1-1

cdr3_aa: AISEDQSYNSPLH
v_call: TRBV10-3
j_call: TRBJ1-6

cdr3_aa: ASSSDQRDHPGELF
v_call: TRBV7-2
j_call: TRBJ2-2

cdr3_aa: ASGRGGYEQY
v_call: TRBV13
j_call: TRBJ2-7

cdr3_aa: SARDGLAVGDEQF
v_call: TRBV20-1
j_call: TRBJ2-1

cdr3_aa: SAFDRASVSSYEQY
v_call: TRBV20-1
j_call: TRBJ2-7

cdr3_aa: ASMWTGVSYEQY
v_call: TRBV2
j_call: TRBJ2-7

cdr3_aa: ASRTGTGSWMMETQY
v_call: TRBV6-1
j_call: TRBJ2-5

cdr3_aa: SGGRENTEAF
v_call: TRBV29-1
j_call: TRBJ1-1

cdr3_aa: ASSFQRGGRNEQF
v_call: TRBV7-9
j_call: TRBJ2-1

cdr3_aa: ASSEWGQNYGYT
v_call: TRBV25-1
j_call: TRBJ1-2

cdr3_aa: SVEGGAGAGQPYEQY
v_call: TRBV29-1
j_call: TRBJ2-7

cdr3_aa: AISESGDHNYGYT
v_call: TRBV10-3
j_call: TRBJ1-2

cdr3_aa: ASQPSLGRAQPDGNEQF
v_call: TRBV11-1
j_call: TRBJ2-1

cdr3_aa: ASSQDPRVDNNQPQH
v_call: TRBV3-1
j_call: TRBJ1-5

cdr3_aa: ASSPHAWRRDADTQY
v_call: TRBV4-1
j_call: TRBJ2-3

cdr3_aa: ASKVVGSYNEQF
v_call: TRBV6-1
j_call: TRBJ2-1

cdr3_aa: ASSPGLVSTDTQY
v_call: TRBV7-2
j_call: TRBJ2-3

cdr3_aa: ASSFLSQDPNTEAF
v_call: TRBV5-1
j_call: TRBJ1-1

cdr3_aa: ASSQDLRVPTEAF
v_call: TRBV3-1
j_call: TRBJ1-1

cdr3_aa: ASSLPGYTEAF
v_call: TRBV11-1
j_call: TRBJ1-1

cdr3_aa: ASSLIAGVNTGELF
v_call: TRBV7-9
j_call: TRBJ2-2